What follows are 8 T cell receptor beta chains derived from one specimen sequenced in a study of T cell repertoires in ileal Crohn's disease. The method was immunoSEQ multiplex PCR; TCRdb's version includes in-frame clones alone and lacks a portion of them. Among around 17,000 clones listed, 60% were seen once. Material: ileal tissue. The receptors were gathered from an adult with Crohn's disease.

This rearrangement joins TRBV29-1 to TRBJ2-3; 11 nucleotides match TRBD2. The CDR3 totals 16 residues. V trimming: 5 bases; J trimming: 6 bases; junction bases outside the gene matches: 13. Germline V gene data show CDR1 as SQVTM and CDR2 as ANQGSEA. The CDR3 reads CSVSGATSGTGDTQYF. The CDR3 DNA is TGCAGCGTTAGTGGGGCGACTAGCGGGACTGGGGATACGCAGTATTTT.

This rearrangement joins TRBV5-1 to TRBJ2-5, with 9 bases aligning to TRBD2. Germline CDR1 reads SGHRS; CDR2 reads YFSETQ. V lost 0 bases, J lost 5 bases, and 5 bases stayed unmatched. The CDR3 spans 15 residues. CDR3 in DNA: TGCGCCAGCAGCTTGGGTCTAGCGGGATTGGAGACCCAGTACTTC. Residues: CASSLGLAGLETQYF. The whole variable domain, filled in from reference TRBV5-1 and TRBJ2-5, reads KAGVTQTPRYLIKTRGQQVTLSCSPISGHRSVSWYQQTPGQGLQFLFEYFSETQRNKGNFPGRFSGRQFSNSRSEMNVSTLELGDSALYLCASSLGLAGLETQYFGPGTRLLVL.

This clone was counted a few times. This chain joins TRBV18 and TRBJ2-7, with D possibly matching TRBD2 (6 bases). Trimming shortened V by 6 bases and J by 7 bases, and 10 bases separated the two germline ends. Germline CDR1 KGHSH, CDR2 LQKENI. The CDR3 extends over 11 amino acids. The CDR3 nucleotides are TGTGCCAGCTCGAACGGGGGTGAGCAGTACTTC. Protein sequence: CASSNGGEQYF.

This clone has just a few counts. This chain joins TRBV5-4 and TRBJ2-2; tentatively, D is TRBD2 (6 bases). There are 17 residues in the CDR3. V lost 0 bases to trimming and J lost 5 bases, with 17 bases between them. CDR1 is SGHNT, CDR2 YYREEE, per germline (reference sequence). The CDR3 DNA reads as TGTGCCAGCAGCTTGGGGGGGGTGGAGGGCAAGACCGGGGAGCTGTTTTTT. It is translated as CASSLGGVEGKTGELFF.

This clone is deemed medium-sized (0.01 to 0.1%). The chain joins TRBV7-4 to TRBJ1-2, with 8 bases lining up with TRBD1. V gave up 5 bases and J gave up 4 bases; unmatched junction bases: 6. Germline V gene lookup returns CDR1 SGHVT and CDR2 SQSDAQ. The CDR3 extends over 14 amino acids. The CDR3 is CASSRKTGGYGYTF. As DNA, the CDR3 is TGTGCCAGCAGCCGCAAAACAGGGGGCTATGGCTACACCTTC.

The rearrangement uses TRBV2 and TRBJ1-1, with TRBD1 as a possible D gene (5 bases). The CDR3 has 17 residues. The V end lost 0 bases, the J end lost 5 bases, and 19 bases lay between the germline ends. The germline V gene encodes CDR1 SNHLY and CDR2 FYNNEI. CDR3 sequence: CASSEAAGDLGRTEAFF. The CDR3 DNA is TGTGCCAGCAGTGAAGCTGCCGGAGACCTGGGGCGGACTGAAGCTTTCTTT. Combining the CDR3 with reference TRBV2 and TRBJ1-1 gives the whole variable domain EPEVTQTPSHQVTQMGQEVILRCVPISNHLYFYWYRQILGQKVEFLVSFYNNEISEKSEIFDDQFSVERPDGSNFTLKIRSTKLEDSAMYFCASSEAAGDLGRTEAFFGQGTRLTVV.

In this sample, this clone turned up a few times. The chain carries TRBV19 and TRBJ1-1; D call uncertain. CDR1 and CDR2 (germline): LNHDA, SQIVND (reference sequence). The CDR3 contains 14 residues. Trimming took off 7 bases at V and 1 base at J, with 13 bases between the two ends. CDR3 bases: TGTGCCAGTAATCTGGGCGCAGGGAACACTGAAGCTTTCTTT. Residues: CASNLGAGNTEAFF.

Only a few counts were recorded for this clone. The rearrangement links TRBV4-1 to TRBJ1-5; 9 bases are shared with TRBD1. The V and J ends lost 2 bases and 3 bases, in that order; junction bases with no gene match: 2. The CDR3 length is 15 residues. Germline assignment: CDR1 MGHRA and CDR2 YSYEKL. As DNA, the CDR3 is TGCGCCAGCAGCCAAAGGACAGGGGCCAATCAGCCCCAGCATTTT. This codes for CASSQRTGANQPQHF.